These T cell receptor beta chains were read from a single sample in a study of OX40 agonist ivuxolimab in advanced cancers. Profiling relied on immunoSEQ multiplex PCR, and the TCRdb table lists in-frame clones only, not all of them. The sample contains 66,000 or so clones, about 80% of which appear only once. Sequencing was performed on CD4+ or CD8+ T cells sorted from blood, taken in a trial of the OX40 agonist ivuxolimab. The receptors were sampled from an adult with an advanced solid tumor such as melanoma, head and neck, liver or kidney cancer. The CDR3 runs from the conserved cysteine through the conserved F or W. A D gene is named only where the DNA matches it firmly. Part of the rows lack a size; the others show once, few, many or a class for expanded clones.

TRBJ2-2	TRBV19	NA	NA	TGTGCCAGTAGCCCCTTGGGGGGATTAGACACCGGGGAGCTGTTTTTT	CASSPLGGLDTGELFF
TRBJ2-2	TRBV6-6	NA	NA	TGTGCCAGCAGTTATAACAGAGCGAACACCGGGGAGCTGTTTTTT	CASSYNRANTGELFF
TRBJ2-3	TRBV6-6	NA	NA	TGTGCCAGCCAGGGGTCAGATACGCAGTATTTT	CASQGSDTQYF
TRBJ2-1	TRBV7-6	NA	TRBD2	TGTGCCAGCAGCTACACTAGCGGGGGGAATGAGCAGTTCTTC	CASSYTSGGNEQFF
TRBJ1-2	TRBV6-5	once	NA	TGTGCCAGCGGTAGGGCAGGCTACACCTTC	CASGRAGYTF
TRBJ2-7	TRBV7-2	few	NA	TGTGCCAGCAGCCACAGGCAGTACGAGCAGTACTTC	CASSHRQYEQYF
TRBJ1-4	TRBV7-9	NA	NA	TGTGCCAGCAGAACAGACAGAAAAGAAAAACTGTTTTTT	CASRTDRKEKLFF
TRBJ1-3	TRBV4-1	NA	TRBD1	TGCGCCAGCAGCGGGACAGGGGGAAACACCATATATTTT	CASSGTGGNTIYF
TRBJ2-4	TRBV4-1	NA	NA	TGCGCCAGCAGCCAAGAAGACAGCGCCATAGCCAAAAACATTCAGTACTTC	CASSQEDSAIAKNIQYF
TRBJ1-5	TRBV28	NA	TRBD1	TGTGCCAGCAGTTCCACCAGACAGGGGGCTTATCAGCCCCAGCATTTT	CASSSTRQGAYQPQHF
TRBJ1-1	TRBV28	NA	NA	TGTGCCAGCAGTTTGTTCATGATAGCTTTCTTT	CASSLFMIAFF
TRBJ1-1	TRBV19	once	NA	TGTGCCAGTAGTACTGGGGAGGGGCGTGGGGGCACTGAAGCTTTCTTT	CASSTGEGRGGTEAFF
TRBJ2-3	TRBV11-3	NA	NA	TGTGCCAGCAGCGTCCCGGGCGGAGATACGCAGTATTTT	CASSVPGGDTQYF
TRBJ2-1	TRBV5-1	few	TRBD2	TGCGCCAGCAGCTTGAGTCTAGCGGTGGTCAATGAGCAGTTCTTC	CASSLSLAVVNEQFF
TRBJ2-2	TRBV19	NA	NA	TGTGCCAGTGGACACACGAACACCGGGGAGCTGTTTTTT	CASGHTNTGELFF
TRBJ2-1	TRBV6-5	NA	TRBD1	TGTGCCAGCAGTCCCGACAGGGGGGTCAATGAGCAGTTCTTC	CASSPDRGVNEQFF
TRBJ1-2	TRBV7-2	NA	NA	TGTGCCAGCAGCTTAGCAACCAAGGGGTTCTCTAACTATGGCTACACCTTC	CASSLATKGFSNYGYTF
TRBJ2-5	TRBV2	NA	TRBD1	TGTGCCAGCAGAGGGACAGGGCGAGAGACCCAGTACTTC	CASRGTGRETQYF
TRBJ2-5	TRBV7-2	NA	NA	TGTGCCAGCAGCTTGGCCGGGGGTACCCATGGAGAGACCCAGTACTTC	CASSLAGGTHGETQYF
TRBJ1-4	TRBV5-1	few	NA	TGCGCCAGTACCAAGGGGCTCGAAGGGACTAATGAAAAACTGTTTTTT	CASTKGLEGTNEKLFF
TRBJ1-2	TRBV25-1	NA	NA	TGTGCCAGCAGGGGGGCGAAAGGCTACACCTTC	CASRGAKGYTF
TRBJ2-5	TRBV5-1	NA	TRBD1	TGCGCCAGCAGCTTGGCCGTCCAAACAGGGGGCCTGGAGACCCAGTACTTC	CASSLAVQTGGLETQYF
TRBJ1-3	TRBV7-8	NA	TRBD1	TGTGCCAGCAGCCGCGGGACAGTCTCTGGAAACACCATATATTTT	CASSRGTVSGNTIYF
TRBJ1-5	TRBV7-8	NA	TRBD1	TGTGCCAGCAGCTTAGAGGGAGCTACAGGGGCCCCCATTAATAGCAATCAGCCCCAGCATTTT	CASSLEGATGAPINSNQPQHF
TRBJ2-3	TRBV2	once	NA	TGTGCCAGCAGTACCCGTAGTAATCGAGATACGCAGTATTTT	CASSTRSNRDTQYF
TRBJ2-3	TRBV5-1	NA	NA	TGCGCCAGCAGCCGTGAAGGCTACGCAGATACGCAGTATTTT	CASSREGYADTQYF
TRBJ2-1	TRBV4-2	NA	NA	TGTGCCAGCAGCCCCGGGTTGTCTCAGGCCCACAATGAGCAGTTCTTC	CASSPGLSQAHNEQFF
TRBJ2-5	TRBV9	NA	TRBD1	TGTGCCAGCAGCGCGAAACAGGGGTCGCGGGAGACCCAGTACTTC	CASSAKQGSRETQYF
TRBJ2-2	TRBV7-2	few	TRBD2	TGTGCCAGCAGCTTACTAGCGGGGAACGGGGAGCTGTTTTTT	CASSLLAGNGELFF
TRBJ1-3	TRBV28	NA	NA	TGTGCCAGCAGTCCTAGCGTTTCGGGACACTCTGGAAACACCATATATTTT	CASSPSVSGHSGNTIYF